The subject of this entry is one TCR beta chain. What it binds is unknown. Primers included in the PCR were 60 Vbeta and 13 Jbeta primers. Assay used: immunoSEQ multiplex PCR; TCRdb lists only in-frame clones, some missing. This sample's table reports approximately 100,000 clones. This sample was included in a study of cytomegalovirus exposure and HLA in healthy donors. On the study more broadly: An early data release held some 89 million unique TCRs from HLA-typed donors. The Caucasian-associated ancestry cluster held over 80% of a few hundred genotyped donors. Study-level results: It was approximately 150 TCR beta chains that were listed as cytomegalovirus-associated.

At sampling all donors were nominally healthy, likely with unrecorded immune exposures. Trimming at V came to 5 bases and at J to 5 bases, leaving 3 bases not matched to a gene. This CDR3 spans 13 amino acids. Germline lookup yields CDR1 SGHVS and CDR2 FQNEAQ. This TCR was sampled from a man aged 45 to 65 in good health and CMV-seropositive. The sample taken for sequencing was PBMCs. This chain joins TRBV7-8 and TRBJ2-7, with TRBD2 matching over 10 bases. CDR3 protein: CASSPGLADEQYF. CDR3 coding DNA: TGTGCCAGCAGCCCCGGACTAGCGGACGAGCAGTACTTC.